These 10 T cell receptor beta chains were sequenced from one sample in a study of cytomegalovirus exposure and HLA in healthy donors. PCR involved 60 Vbeta and 13 Jbeta primers. TCRdb's copy holds only in-frame clones and misses some; the assay was immunoSEQ multiplex PCR. The table lists roughly 49,000 clones, roughly 81% of them singletons, with less than 3% in the top ten. Source material: PBMCs. Receptor source: a woman aged 40 to 55 in good health and CMV-seropositive.

CDR3 coding DNA: TGTGCCTGGAGTCTTGGGGGGGGTGGGTTAGGCTACACCTTC. Translation gives CAWSLGGGGLGYTF. The rearrangement joins TRBV30 to TRBJ1-2; D is perhaps TRBD1 (5 bases). The CDR3 spans 14 residues. The V and J ends lost 2 bases and 8 bases respectively, with 18 bases between them. The germline V gene encodes CDR1 GTSNPN and CDR2 SVGIG (reference sequence).

The chain uses TRBV11-2 and TRBJ1-1, with D possibly matching TRBD1 (5 bases). Trimming removed 6 bases from V and 1 base from J, with 15 bases in between. CDR3 size: 15 residues. CDR1 is SGHAT and CDR2 is FQNNGV in the germline V gene. The CDR3 sequence: CASRKGLGQNTEAFF. DNA for the CDR3: TGTGCCAGCAGAAAGGGGTTGGGGCAGAACACTGAAGCTTTCTTT.

The V gene is TRBV21-1, the J gene TRBJ1-6; TRBD1, the D gene given by the table, was not confirmed from the DNA. TRBV21-1 is a pseudogene segment. This CDR3 spans 15 amino acids. CDR3 amino acids: CASSRGTGVNSPLHF. The CDR3 DNA reads TGTGCCAGCAGCAGAGGGACAGGCGTTAATTCACCCCTCCACTTT.

V is TRBV5-1 and J is TRBJ2-3; perhaps TRBD2 as D (5 bases). The germline gives CDR1 SGHRS, CDR2 YFSETQ. Deletions cut 4 bases from V and 0 bases from J, with 6 bases between. The CDR3 runs 13 residues. The DNA of the CDR3 is TGCGCCAGCAGCCGGACTAGCACAGATACGCAGTATTTT. It encodes CASSRTSTDTQYF.

J is TRBJ2-5 and V is TRBV7-9; D is uncertain. CDR1 and CDR2 (germline): SEHNR, FQNEAQ (reference sequence). The V end lost 3 bases, the J end lost 1 base, and 12 bases lay between the germline ends. This CDR3 contains 15 residues. CDR3 amino acids: CASSFKRLAQETQYF. CDR3 DNA sequence: TGTGCCAGCAGCTTTAAAAGACTGGCCCAAGAGACCCAGTACTTC. Variable domain in full (rest from reference TRBV7-9 and TRBJ2-5): DTGVSQNPRHKITKRGQNVTFRCDPISEHNRLYWYRQTLGQGPEFLTYFQNEAQLEKSRLLSDRFSAERPKGSFSTLEIQRTEQGDSAMYLCASSFKRLAQETQYFGPGTRLLVL.

The rearrangement links TRBV6-1 to TRBJ2-7, with D hard to call. CDR3 length: 15 amino acids. The germline gives CDR1 MNHNS, CDR2 SASEGT. V lost 2 bases to trimming and J lost 4 bases, with 15 bases between them. The CDR3 nucleotides read TGTGCCAGCAGTGAAAACTGGAGTCTAAATTACGAGCAGTACTTC. This codes for CASSENWSLNYEQYF.

V and J are TRBV6-1 and TRBJ1-6; 11 nucleotides agree with TRBD1. After removal of 1 base from V and 7 bases from J, the junction contained 3 bases not matched to a gene. The CDR3 sequence is 16 residues long. Germline CDR1 and CDR2: MNHNS and SASEGT. CDR3 protein: CASSEDRDRGNSPLHF. CDR3 DNA sequence: TGTGCCAGCAGTGAAGACCGGGACAGGGGGAATTCACCCCTCCACTTT.

The count of this clone is one. The rearrangement joins TRBV15 to TRBJ2-5; 8 nucleotides agree with TRBD2. The CDR3 sequence is 15 residues long. CDR1 and CDR2 (germline): LNHNV, YYDKDF (reference sequence). The ends lost 0 bases at V and 4 bases at J; junction bases unmatched: 4. DNA for the CDR3: TGTGCCACCAGCAGAGATCGGACTAGCCTAGAGACCCAGTACTTC. Protein: CATSRDRTSLETQYF.

This clone has only one observation. V is TRBV6-6 and J is TRBJ1-2, with D tentatively TRBD1 (5 bases). The CDR3 contains 13 residues. The germline V gene encodes CDR1 MNHNY and CDR2 SVGAGI (reference sequence). The ends were cut back, 6 bases at V and 6 bases at J, with 14 bases in the middle. The CDR3 region is CASRALEGNGYTF. The CDR3 DNA is TGTGCCAGCAGGGCGCTGGAGGGGAATGGCTACACCTTC.

This clone has just one count. The gene calls are TRBV6-5 and TRBJ1-2; D gene ambiguous. The germline V and J ends were trimmed by 8 bases and 2 bases, with 9 bases remaining between them. The CDR3 has 12 residues. Germline V gene lookup returns CDR1 MNHEY and CDR2 SVGAGI. DNA of the CDR3: TGTGCCAGCCTCCAGGAAAACTATGGCTACACCTTC. Translating it yields CASLQENYGYTF.